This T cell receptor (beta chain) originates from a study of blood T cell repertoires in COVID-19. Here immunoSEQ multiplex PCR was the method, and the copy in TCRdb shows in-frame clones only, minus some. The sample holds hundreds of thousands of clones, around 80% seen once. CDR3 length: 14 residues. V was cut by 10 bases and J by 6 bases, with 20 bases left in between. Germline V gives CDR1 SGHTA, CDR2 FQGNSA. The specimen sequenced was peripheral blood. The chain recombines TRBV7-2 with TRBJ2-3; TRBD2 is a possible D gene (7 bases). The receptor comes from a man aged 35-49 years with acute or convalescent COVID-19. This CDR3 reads CAIRWGGLADTQYF. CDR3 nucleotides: TGTGCCATCCGATGGGGGGGGCTGGCGGATACGCAGTATTTT.